This TCR beta chain was retrieved from a study of CD8+ T cells in alopecia areata. RNA, once extracted, was reverse transcribed into cDNA for use as the sequencing template. The table came from immunoSEQ multiplex PCR; TCRdb's copy has only in-frame clones and leaves some out. The sample contains 100,000 to 150,000 clones, 58% of which appear only once. From PBMCs, CD4+ and CD8+ T cells were sorted. The sequence was obtained from a human donor with alopecia areata. This sample comprised CD4+ T cells sorted from blood, obtained at week 0.

CDR3 DNA: TGCGCCAGCAGCCTGTCCGGGGGCAATCAGCCCCAGCATTTT. Amino acids: CASSLSGGNQPQHF. V gene TRBV4-1 combines with J gene TRBJ1-5; D ambiguous. Germline assignment: CDR1 MGHRA and CDR2 YSYEKL. This CDR3 is 14 amino acids long. The ends were cut back, 4 bases at V and 2 bases at J, with 9 bases in the middle.